This T cell receptor beta chain was documented in a study of cytomegalovirus exposure and HLA in healthy donors. Germline values: CDR1 SNHLY, CDR2 FYNNEI. The CDR3 loop spans 17 amino acids. The trim removed 5 bases at V and 6 bases at J, leaving 11 bases unmatched. Study results and caveats: As was reported, the HLA-A and HLA-B alleles of most subjects were accurately predicted from TCR beta sequences. A missense DCLRE1C variant was associated with V- and J-gene trimming of TCR beta chains in a later analysis, and an independent cohort replicated the association. The study assumed roughly uniform donor sequencing depth for presence/absence analyses. Common viral pathogens seemed, in a later analysis, to connect with several of the most significant clusters.

As concerns this clone: What it binds is not known.

A multiplex PCR was run with 60 Vbeta primers and 13 Jbeta primers. The assay was immunoSEQ multiplex PCR, and TCRdb's table has in-frame clones only and misses some. The table lists 100,000 to 150,000 clones, 81% of them singletons, with roughly 0.99% in the top ten. The TCR comes from a woman aged 25 to 39 in good health and CMV-seronegative. The source material was PBMCs. The rearrangement links TRBV2 to TRBJ2-3; 13 bases match TRBD2. In DNA, the CDR3 is TGTGCCAGCAGTACATGGACTAGCGGGGGCCCGGATGATACGCAGTATTTT. This encodes CASSTWTSGGPDDTQYF.